This T cell receptor (beta chain) was obtained from a study of blood T cells in healthy people across ages. The overall study: With template switching, about one barcoded beta molecule was captured per two T cells.

CDR1 DFQATT and CDR2 SNEGSKA come from the germline V gene (reference sequence). V was pared by 5 bases and J by 1 base, with 4 bases of the junction left unmatched. The CDR3 has 15 amino acids. PCR was performed a second time for 7 to 11 cycles using a sample-barcoded 5' primer and a J-beta primer mix. TCRdb reprocessed the 5' RACE reads via MiXCR and lists one record per CDR3 protein. Here the sample spans 380,000 or so distinct CDR3 sequences, roughly half being singletons. The receptor was isolated from a man in his sixties in good health. The V gene is TRBV20-1, the J gene TRBJ1-4, with 10 bases fitting TRBD1. The sequenced sample consisted of blood. CDR3 residues: CSAPGQGGTNEKLFF. CDR3 coding DNA: TGCAGTGCTCCCGGACAGGGGGGAACTAATGAAAAACTGTTTTTT.